This T cell receptor beta chain was retrieved from a study of blood T cell repertoires in COVID-19. Study-level information: T cells, B-cell-depleted T cells, or PBMCs supplied cDNA or gDNA.

Per germline, CDR1 LNHNV and CDR2 YYDKDF (reference sequence). The length of the CDR3 is 14 residues. Trimming stripped 5 bases from V and 6 bases from J, with 16 bases between. The authors' processing: Amplification of reference gene primers was used by the study to estimate nucleated cell counts. Only in-frame clones appear in the TCRdb table, and some are missing; sequencing was by immunoSEQ multiplex PCR. D and trimming come from the DNA, and the V and J calls and clone size come from that table. The table lists 150,000 to 180,000 clones, more than 80% of them singletons. Sequencing input: peripheral blood. The V and J genes are TRBV15 and TRBJ1-2; D is uncertain. The sequence came from a woman aged 40 to 49 with acute or convalescent COVID-19. The CDR3 reads CATSLTMGGDGYTF. The CDR3 DNA is TGTGCCACCAGCTTGACGATGGGAGGCGATGGCTACACCTTC.